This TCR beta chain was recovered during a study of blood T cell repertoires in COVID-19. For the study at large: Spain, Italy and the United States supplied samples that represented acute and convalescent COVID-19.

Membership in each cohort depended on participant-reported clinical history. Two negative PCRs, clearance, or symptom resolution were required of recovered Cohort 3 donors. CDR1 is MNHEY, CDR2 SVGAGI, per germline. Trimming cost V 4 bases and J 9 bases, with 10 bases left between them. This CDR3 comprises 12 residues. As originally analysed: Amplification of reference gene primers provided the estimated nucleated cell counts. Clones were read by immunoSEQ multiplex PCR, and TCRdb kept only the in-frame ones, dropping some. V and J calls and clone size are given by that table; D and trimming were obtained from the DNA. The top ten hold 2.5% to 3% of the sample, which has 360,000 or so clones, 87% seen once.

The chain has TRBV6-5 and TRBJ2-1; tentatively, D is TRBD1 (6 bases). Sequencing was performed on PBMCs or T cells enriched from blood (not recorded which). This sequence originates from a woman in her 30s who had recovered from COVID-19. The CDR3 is CASSSNRVEQFF. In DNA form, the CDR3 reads TGTGCCAGCAGTTCCAACAGGGTTGAGCAGTTCTTC.